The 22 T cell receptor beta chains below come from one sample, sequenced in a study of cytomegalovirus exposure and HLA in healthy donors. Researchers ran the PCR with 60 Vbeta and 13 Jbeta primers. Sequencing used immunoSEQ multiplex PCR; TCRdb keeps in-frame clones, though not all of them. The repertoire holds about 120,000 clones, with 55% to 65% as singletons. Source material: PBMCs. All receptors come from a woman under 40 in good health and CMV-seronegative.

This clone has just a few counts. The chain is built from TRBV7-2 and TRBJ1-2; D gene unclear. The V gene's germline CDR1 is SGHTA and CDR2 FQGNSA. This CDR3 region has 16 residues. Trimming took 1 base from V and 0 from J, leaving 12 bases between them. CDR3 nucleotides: TGTGCCAGCAGCTTAGGTGAGGCACGGACTAACTATGGCTACACCTTC. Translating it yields CASSLGEARTNYGYTF.

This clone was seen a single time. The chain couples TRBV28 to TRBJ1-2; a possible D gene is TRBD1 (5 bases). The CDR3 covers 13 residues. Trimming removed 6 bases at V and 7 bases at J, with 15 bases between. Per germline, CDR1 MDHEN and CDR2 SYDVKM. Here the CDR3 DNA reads TGTGCCAGCAGAACGAGGACAATTTTTGGCTACACCTTC. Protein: CASRTRTIFGYTF.

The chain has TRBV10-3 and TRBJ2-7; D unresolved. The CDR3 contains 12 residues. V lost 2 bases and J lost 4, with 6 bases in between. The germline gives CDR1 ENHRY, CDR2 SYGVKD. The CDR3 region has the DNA TGTGCCATCAGTGAGCAAGCTTACGAGCAGTACTTC. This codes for CAISEQAYEQYF.

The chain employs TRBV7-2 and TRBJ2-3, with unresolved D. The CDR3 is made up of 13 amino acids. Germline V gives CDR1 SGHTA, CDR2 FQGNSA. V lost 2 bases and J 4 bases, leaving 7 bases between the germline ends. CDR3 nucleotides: TGTGCCAGCAGCTTAATAATTTCAGATACGCAGTATTTT. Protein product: CASSLIISDTQYF.

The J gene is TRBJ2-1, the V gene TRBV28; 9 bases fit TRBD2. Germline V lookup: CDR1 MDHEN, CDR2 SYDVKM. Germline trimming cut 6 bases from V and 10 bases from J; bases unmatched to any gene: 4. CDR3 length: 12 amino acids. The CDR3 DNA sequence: TGTGCCAGCAGAACAAGCGGGAGGGAGCAGTTCTTC. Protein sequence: CASRTSGREQFF.

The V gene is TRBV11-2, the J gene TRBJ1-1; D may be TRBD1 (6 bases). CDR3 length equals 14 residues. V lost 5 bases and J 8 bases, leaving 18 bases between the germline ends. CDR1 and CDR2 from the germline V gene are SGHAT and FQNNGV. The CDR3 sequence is CASSPILATGEAFF. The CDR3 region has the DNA TGTGCCAGCAGCCCCATTCTTGCGACAGGAGAAGCTTTCTTT.

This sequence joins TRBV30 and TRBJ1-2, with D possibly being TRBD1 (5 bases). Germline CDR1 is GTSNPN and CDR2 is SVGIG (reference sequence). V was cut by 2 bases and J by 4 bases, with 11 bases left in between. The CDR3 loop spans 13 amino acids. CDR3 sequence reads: CAWSQGQGYGYTF. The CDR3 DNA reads TGTGCCTGGAGTCAGGGCCAGGGCTATGGCTACACCTTC.

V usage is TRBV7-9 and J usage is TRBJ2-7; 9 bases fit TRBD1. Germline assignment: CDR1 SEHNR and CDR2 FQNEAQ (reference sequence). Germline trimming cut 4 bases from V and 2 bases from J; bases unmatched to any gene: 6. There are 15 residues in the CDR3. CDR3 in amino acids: CASSWDRERPYEQYF. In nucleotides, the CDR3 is TGTGCCAGCAGCTGGGACAGGGAGCGTCCCTACGAGCAGTACTTC. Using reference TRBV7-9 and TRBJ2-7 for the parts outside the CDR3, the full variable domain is DTGVSQNPRHKITKRGQNVTFRCDPISEHNRLYWYRQTLGQGPEFLTYFQNEAQLEKSRLLSDRFSAERPKGSFSTLEIQRTEQGDSAMYLCASSWDRERPYEQYFGPGTRLTVT.

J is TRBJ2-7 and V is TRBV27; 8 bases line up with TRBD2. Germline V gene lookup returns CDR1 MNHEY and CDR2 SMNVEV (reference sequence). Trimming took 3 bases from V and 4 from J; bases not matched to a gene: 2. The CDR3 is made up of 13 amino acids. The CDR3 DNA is TGTGCCAGCAGTTTTACTAGCGGATACGAGCAGTACTTC. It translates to CASSFTSGYEQYF.

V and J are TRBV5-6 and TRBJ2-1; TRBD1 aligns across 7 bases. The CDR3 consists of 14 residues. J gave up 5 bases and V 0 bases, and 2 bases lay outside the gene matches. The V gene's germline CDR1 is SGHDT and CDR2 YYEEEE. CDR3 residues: CASSLVGQHNEQFF. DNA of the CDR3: TGTGCCAGCAGCTTGGTGGGACAGCACAATGAGCAGTTCTTC.

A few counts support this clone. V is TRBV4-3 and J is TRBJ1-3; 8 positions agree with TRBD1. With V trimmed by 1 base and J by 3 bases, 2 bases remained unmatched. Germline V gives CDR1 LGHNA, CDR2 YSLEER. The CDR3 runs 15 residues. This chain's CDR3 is CASSQAGTGGNTIYF. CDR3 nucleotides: TGCGCCAGCAGCCAAGCTGGGACAGGTGGAAACACCATATATTTT.

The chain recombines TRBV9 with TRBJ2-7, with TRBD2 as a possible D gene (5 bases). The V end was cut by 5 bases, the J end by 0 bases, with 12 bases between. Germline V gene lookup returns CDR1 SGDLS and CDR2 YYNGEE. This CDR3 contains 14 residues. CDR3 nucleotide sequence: TGTGCCAGCAGTCCCCTCGGGAACTCCTACGAGCAGTACTTC. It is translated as CASSPLGNSYEQYF.

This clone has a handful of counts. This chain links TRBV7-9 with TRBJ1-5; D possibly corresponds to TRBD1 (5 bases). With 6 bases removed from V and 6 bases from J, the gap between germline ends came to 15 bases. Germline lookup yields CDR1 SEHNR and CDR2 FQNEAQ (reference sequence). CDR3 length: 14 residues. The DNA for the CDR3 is TGTGCCAGCAGTTATCAGGGAGGGAGTCAGCCCCAGCATTTT. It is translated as CASSYQGGSQPQHF.

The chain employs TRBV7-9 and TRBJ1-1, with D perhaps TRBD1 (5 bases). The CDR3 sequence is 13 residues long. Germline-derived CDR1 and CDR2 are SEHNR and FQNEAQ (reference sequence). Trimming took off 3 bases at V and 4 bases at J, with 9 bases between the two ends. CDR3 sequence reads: CASSFQGITEAFF. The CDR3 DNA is TGTGCCAGCAGCTTTCAGGGAATCACTGAAGCTTTCTTT.

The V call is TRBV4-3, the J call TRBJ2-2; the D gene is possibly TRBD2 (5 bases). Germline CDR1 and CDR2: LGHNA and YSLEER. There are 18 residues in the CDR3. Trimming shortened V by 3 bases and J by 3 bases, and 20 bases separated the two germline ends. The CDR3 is CASSQFRHMRVDTGELFF. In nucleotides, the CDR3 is TGCGCCAGCAGCCAGTTTCGGCATATGAGGGTGGACACCGGGGAGCTGTTTTTT.

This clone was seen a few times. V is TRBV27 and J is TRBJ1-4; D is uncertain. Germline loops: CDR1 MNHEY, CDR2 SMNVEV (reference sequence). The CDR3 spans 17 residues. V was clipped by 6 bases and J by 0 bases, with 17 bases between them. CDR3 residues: CASRAGGIGATNEKLFF. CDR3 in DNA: TGTGCCAGCAGGGCGGGAGGGATCGGGGCAACTAATGAAAAACTGTTTTTT.

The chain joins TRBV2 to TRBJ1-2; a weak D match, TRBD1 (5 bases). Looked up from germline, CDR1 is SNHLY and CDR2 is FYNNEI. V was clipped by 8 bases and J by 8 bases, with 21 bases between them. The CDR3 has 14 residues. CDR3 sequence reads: CASFSLVGGGGYTF. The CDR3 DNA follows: TGTGCCAGCTTCTCCCTGGTTGGGGGGGGAGGCTACACCTTC.

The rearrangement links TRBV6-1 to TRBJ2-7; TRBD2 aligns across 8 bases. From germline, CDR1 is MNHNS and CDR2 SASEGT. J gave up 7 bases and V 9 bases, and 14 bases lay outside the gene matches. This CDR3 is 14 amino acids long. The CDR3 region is CASTPGLDTGEQYF. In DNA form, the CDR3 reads TGTGCCAGTACCCCGGGACTAGATACGGGGGAGCAGTACTTC.

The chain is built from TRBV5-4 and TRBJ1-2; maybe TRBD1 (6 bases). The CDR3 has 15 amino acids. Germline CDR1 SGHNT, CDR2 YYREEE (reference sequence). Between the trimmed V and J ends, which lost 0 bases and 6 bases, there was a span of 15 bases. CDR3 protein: CASSLAGGRPDGYTF. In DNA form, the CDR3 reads TGTGCCAGCAGCTTGGCCGGGGGGCGTCCAGATGGCTACACCTTC.

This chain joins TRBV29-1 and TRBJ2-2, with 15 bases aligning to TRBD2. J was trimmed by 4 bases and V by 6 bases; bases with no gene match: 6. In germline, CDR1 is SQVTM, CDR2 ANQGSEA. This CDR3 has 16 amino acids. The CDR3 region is CSVGLAGGPFTGELFF. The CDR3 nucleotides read TGCAGCGTCGGACTAGCGGGAGGGCCATTCACCGGGGAGCTGTTTTTT.

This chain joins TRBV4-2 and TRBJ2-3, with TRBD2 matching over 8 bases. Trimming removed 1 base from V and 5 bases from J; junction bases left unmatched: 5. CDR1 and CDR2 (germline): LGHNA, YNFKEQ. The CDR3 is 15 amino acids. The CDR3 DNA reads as TGTGCCAGCAGCCAAGTCCGGCTAGCGGGAGATACGCAGTATTTT. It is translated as CASSQVRLAGDTQYF.

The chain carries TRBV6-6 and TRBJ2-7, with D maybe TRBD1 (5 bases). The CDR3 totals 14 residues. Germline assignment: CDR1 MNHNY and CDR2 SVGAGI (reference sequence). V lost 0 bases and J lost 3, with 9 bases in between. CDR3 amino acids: CASSYSLQDYEQYF. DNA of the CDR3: TGTGCCAGCAGTTACTCGTTACAGGACTACGAGCAGTACTTC.